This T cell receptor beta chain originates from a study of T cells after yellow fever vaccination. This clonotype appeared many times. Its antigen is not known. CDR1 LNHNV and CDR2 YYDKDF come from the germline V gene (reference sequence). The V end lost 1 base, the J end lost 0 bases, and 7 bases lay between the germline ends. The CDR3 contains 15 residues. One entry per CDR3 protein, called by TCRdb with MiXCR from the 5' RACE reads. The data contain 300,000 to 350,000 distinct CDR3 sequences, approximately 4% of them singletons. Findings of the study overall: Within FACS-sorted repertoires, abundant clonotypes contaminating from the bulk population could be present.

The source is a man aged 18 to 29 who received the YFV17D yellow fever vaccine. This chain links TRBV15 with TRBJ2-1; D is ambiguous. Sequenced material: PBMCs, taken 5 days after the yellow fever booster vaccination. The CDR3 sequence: CATSRATFSYNEQFF. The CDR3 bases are TGTGCCACCAGCAGAGCTACCTTCTCCTACAATGAGCAGTTCTTC.